This T cell receptor beta chain came from a study of T-cell reconstitution after alpha-beta-depleted transplantation in children (dated by TCRdb to 2016 to 2017). Regarding the study in general: The study quantitatively tracked T-cell immune reconstitution after TCRalphabeta/CD19-depleted allogeneic hematopoietic cell transplantation in children using TCR repertoire profiling.

This clonotype was recorded once. Its antigen remains unidentified. No base-level quality is on record; no much larger clone is a single base apart. One read alone lends weak support. Preparation of the library involved PCR. These reads were obtained on an Illumina HiSeq 2500. TCR libraries were prepared with molecular barcoding, using unique molecular identifiers to normalize TCRbeta repertoire quantification. Using fastp trimming at Q25 and MiXCR clonotype assembly, TCRdb reanalyzed the public sequencing data and kept in-frame beta chains. All rows with the same CDR3 protein become a single entry with the most common DNA and genes. The table for this sample lists roughly 120,000 distinct CDR3 sequences; approximately 10% of them were counted only once. Jointly, the top ten make up about 7.3% of the sample. CDR1 PRHDT and CDR2 FYEKMQ are derived from the germline V gene (reference sequence). Measured from the cysteine to the phenylalanine, the CDR3 is 17 residues long. Only CDR3 DNA remains: 51 bases, in frame from the first base. The germline ends are 19 bases apart after V is trimmed by 9 bases and J by 1 base.

Here the sequenced sample was PBMCs from the stem cell graft donor, taken from the stem cell graft. The source of this sequence is a human donor who donated a stem cell graft to a child with acute lymphoblastic leukemia. The rearrangement joined TRBV13 to TRBJ1-6; no D gene is confidently identified. The DNA is as follows: TGTGCCAGGAGCCCTGGGCTGGTCGCGTCCTATAATTCACCCCTCCACTTT. This codes for CARSPGLVASYNSPLHF.